What follows are 15 T cell receptor beta chains derived from one specimen sequenced in a study of early T cells in non-severe SARS-CoV-2 infection. Each CDR3 protein is one row after TCRdb ran MiXCR on the 5' RACE reads. Found here are more than 45,000 distinct CDR3 sequences, around 5.6% of them singletons; the top ten hold about 6.8%. The sequenced sample was whole blood. The origin of the receptors is an adult who was a healthcare worker with PCR-confirmed SARS-CoV-2 infection or an uninfected control (not recorded which).

This clonotype was seen repeatedly, ten times or more. This chain joins TRBV29-1 and TRBJ2-5; TRBD1 aligns across 9 bases. With V trimmed by 7 bases and J by 2 bases, 5 bases remained unmatched. Germline V gene lookup returns CDR1 SQVTM and CDR2 ANQGSEA. The CDR3 runs to 13 residues. CDR3 bases: TGCAGCGGTGGACAGGGGCCACAAGAGACCCAGTACTTC. It specifies CSGGQGPQETQYF.

This clonotype was recorded at least ten times. This CDR3 reads CASSKSGPSLGEQYF. The CDR3 bases are TGTGCCAGCTCAAAGTCGGGACCCTCCTTGGGCGAGCAGTACTTC. The chain joins TRBV19 to TRBJ2-7; D may match TRBD1 or TRBD2 (5 bases each). V was pared by 9 bases and J by 6 bases, with 24 bases between. CDR3 size: 15 residues. CDR1 is LNHDA and CDR2 is SQIVND in the germline V gene (reference sequence).

A few counts support this clonotype. V usage is TRBV12-5 and J usage is TRBJ2-1; no clear D. The CDR3 totals 12 residues. Germline V CDR1 and CDR2: LGHNT, FRNRAP. Trimming pared 5 bases from V and 13 bases from J, leaving 15 bases between. The CDR3 DNA is TGTGCTAGTGGTCTCGATGGCGCAGGTCAGTTCTTC. Its protein is CASGLDGAGQFF.

This clonotype was counted many times. CDR3 residues: CASGSRGGEQYF. In DNA form, the CDR3 reads TGTGCTAGTGGCTCCCGAGGGGGGGAGCAGTACTTC. V is TRBV12-5 and J is TRBJ2-7; D may match TRBD1 or TRBD2 (6 bases each). This CDR3 contains 12 residues. The V end was cut by 6 bases, the J end by 7 bases, with 13 bases between. CDR1 and CDR2 (germline): LGHNT, FRNRAP.

This clonotype was counted many times. The genes are TRBV12-3 or TRBV12-4 and TRBJ2-7, with D possibly TRBD1 on 6 matching bases. The CDR3 is made up of 12 amino acids. Trimming removed 6 bases from V and 6 bases from J, with 12 bases in between. The CDR3 protein is CASRADSPEQYF. The CDR3 nucleotides are TGTGCCAGCAGGGCGGACAGTCCCGAGCAGTACTTC.

This clonotype came up a few times. The genes are TRBV30 and TRBJ2-3; D gene ambiguous. Looked up from germline, CDR1 is GTSNPN and CDR2 is SVGIG (reference sequence). This CDR3 region has 14 residues. Trimming pared 5 bases from V and 3 bases from J, leaving 15 bases between. CDR3 sequence: CAWSRKGLTDTQYF. The CDR3, as DNA: TGTGCCTGGTCCCGAAAGGGCCTGACAGATACGCAGTATTTT.

This clonotype appeared many times. This rearrangement joins TRBV12-3 or TRBV12-4 to TRBJ2-7; tentatively, D is TRBD2 (5 bases). Trimming pared 6 bases from V and 5 bases from J, leaving 8 bases between. The CDR3 runs to 11 residues. CDR3: CASSPGDEQYF. The CDR3 DNA is TGTGCCAGCAGCCCCGGGGACGAGCAGTACTTC.

This clonotype has just a few counts. The chain links TRBV5-6 to TRBJ2-7; D ambiguous. The CDR3 extends over 14 amino acids. V was shortened by 1 base and J by 4 bases, with 12 bases between the two germline ends. Germline V gene data show CDR1 as SGHDT and CDR2 as YYEEEE. The CDR3 region is CASSLMGSPYEQYF. The DNA for the CDR3 is TGTGCCAGCAGCTTGATGGGATCGCCATACGAGCAGTACTTC.

The sample holds a few counts of this clonotype. This chain connects TRBV6-5 to TRBJ1-1, with TRBD1 as a possible D gene (5 bases). The germline CDR1 and CDR2 sequences are MNHEY and SVGAGI. V lost 0 bases and J 5 bases, leaving 13 bases between the germline ends. The CDR3 is 15 residues long. The CDR3, as DNA: TGTGCCAGCAGTTACTCGATTACAGGAGAGACTGAAGCTTTCTTT. Protein product: CASSYSITGETEAFF.

This clonotype came up a few times. The V and J genes are TRBV12-3 or TRBV12-4 and TRBJ2-5, with D perhaps matching TRBD1 or TRBD2 (5 bases each). The germline V and J ends were trimmed by 6 bases and 5 bases, with 13 bases remaining between them. The CDR3 runs to 13 residues. The CDR3 DNA reads TGTGCCAGCAGCCGGGACCGCATGGAGACCCAGTACTTC. Translating gives CASSRDRMETQYF.

This clonotype was seen repeatedly, ten times or more. The rearrangement uses TRBV7-2 and TRBJ1-2, with D tentatively TRBD1 (5 bases). Germline CDR1 SGHTA, CDR2 FQGNSA. The CDR3 extends over 15 amino acids. The V end was cut by 6 bases, the J end by 5 bases, with 19 bases between. The CDR3 here is CASRLTSQVIYGYTF. For the CDR3, the DNA is TGTGCCAGCAGACTAACCTCACAGGTTATATATGGCTACACCTTC.

At least ten counts were recorded for this clonotype. The chain uses TRBV5-1 and TRBJ2-2; no clear D. The CDR3 is 14 amino acids. Germline-derived CDR1 and CDR2 are SGHRS and YFSETQ. V was clipped by 7 bases and J by 0 bases, with 10 bases between them. The chain's CDR3 is CASLMGPNTGELFF. The CDR3 DNA reads TGCGCCAGCTTGATGGGCCCGAACACCGGGGAGCTGTTTTTT.

This clonotype was recorded a few times. The V gene is TRBV10-3, the J gene TRBJ1-1, with D perhaps TRBD1 (6 bases). The CDR3 extends over 14 amino acids. V lost 6 bases to trimming and J lost 1 base, with 12 bases between them. CDR1 is ENHRY, CDR2 SYGVKD, per germline. The CDR3 sequence is CAIRGPGQNTEAFF. The CDR3 DNA reads TGTGCCATCAGGGGTCCGGGACAGAACACTGAAGCTTTCTTT.

This clonotype occurred many times. The rearrangement uses TRBV28 and TRBJ2-3; 10 bases agree with TRBD2. The CDR3 sequence is 16 residues long. The germline V gene encodes CDR1 MDHEN and CDR2 SYDVKM. Trimming at V came to 4 bases and at J to 4 bases, leaving 8 bases not matched to a gene. The CDR3 nucleotides read TGTGCCAGCAGTTCTTCAGCGGGAGGGCCCTCAGATACGCAGTATTTT. The encoded protein is CASSSSAGGPSDTQYF.

This clonotype appeared many times. The chain links TRBV4-1 to TRBJ1-4; the D is unclear. Between the trimmed V and J ends, which lost 1 base and 5 bases, there was a span of 11 bases. There are 15 residues in the CDR3. From germline, CDR1 is MGHRA and CDR2 YSYEKL. The CDR3 protein is CASSQGAGGNEKLFF. The CDR3 DNA follows: TGCGCCAGCAGCCAAGGGGCGGGAGGGAATGAAAAACTGTTTTTT.